This TCR beta chain came from a study of cytomegalovirus exposure and HLA in healthy donors. This clone was recorded only once. Between the trimmed V and J ends, which lost 4 bases and 0 bases, there was a span of 14 bases. The CDR3 spans 15 residues. Germline values: CDR1 SGHRS, CDR2 YFSETQ. The PCR ran on 60 Vbeta and 13 Jbeta primers. TCRdb keeps only in-frame clones here, not all; method: immunoSEQ multiplex PCR. Found here are around 100,000 clones, approximately 70% of them singletons; the top ten hold around 8.2%. The sequencing sample was made of PBMCs. The TCR comes from a man between 25 and 39 years old in good health and CMV-seropositive. The V call is TRBV5-1, the J call TRBJ2-7, with D perhaps matching TRBD1 (6 bases). In nucleotides, the CDR3 is TGCGCCAGCAGCCCATCGGGACATAGCTCCTACGAGCAGTACGTC. Translated, it gives CASSPSGHSSYEQYV.